What follows is one T cell receptor beta chain and its context. This record comes from a study of coeliac disease. Turning to the study itself: Without high-resolution HLA typing, biased TRBV7-2 usage was queried.

Profiled with immunoSEQ multiplex PCR; TCRdb holds only in-frame clones, not every one. The sample lists roughly 4,800 clones; around 72% were seen once. Trimming left V 4 bases short and J 1 base short, with 12 bases between. Germline V lookup: CDR1 SQVTM, CDR2 ANQGSEA. The CDR3 spans 14 residues. This chain uses TRBV29-1 with TRBJ2-3, with D tentatively TRBD2 (6 bases). The TCR originated in a man aged 18 to 29 with celiac disease on a gluten-free diet. What was sequenced was lymphocytes from the gut lamina propria. CDR3 protein: CSVARGAGTDTQYF. The CDR3 DNA reads as TGCAGCGTTGCCCGCGGGGCCGGCACAGATACGCAGTATTTT.